Shown below are 26 T cell receptor beta chains from a single sample sequenced in a study of regulatory T cells in long-lasting Graves disease. Time point indicated: newly diagnosed GD, antithyroid drugs for less than 3 months. There was RNA extracted from PBMCs, and the TCR library was made from it. HTBI primers from iRepertoire and Arm-PCR of CDR3 regions yielded the TCR beta libraries. MiXCR was run by TCRdb on the multiplex PCR reads, yielding one entry per CDR3 protein. The table lists approximately 470,000 distinct CDR3 sequences, about 17% of them singletons. A further study also used this sample, focusing on T cells in Graves' hyperthyroidism and ophthalmopathy.

The source material was peripheral blood mononuclear cells (PBMCs), sampled at new diagnosis, from a patient treated with antithyroid drugs. Every receptor here comes from a man aged 40-49 years with Graves disease.

This clonotype was observed a few times. The J gene is TRBJ2-7, the V gene TRBV30; 9 bases fit TRBD1. The CDR3 sequence is 15 residues long. CDR1 and CDR2 (germline): GTSNPN, SVGIG (reference sequence). After removal of 1 base from V and 3 bases from J, the junction contained 7 bases not matched to a gene. This CDR3 is CAWSDLGQGLYEQYF. The DNA of the CDR3 is TGTGCCTGGAGTGATTTGGGACAGGGACTCTACGAGCAGTACTTC.

Many counts were recorded for this clonotype. J is TRBJ2-7 and V is TRBV5-1; unclear D gene. This CDR3 is 15 amino acids long. Germline CDR1 and CDR2: SGHRS and YFSETQ. Trimming stripped 0 bases from V and 3 bases from J, with 13 bases between. As DNA, the CDR3 is TGCGCCAGCAGCTTGGGCGTGGGCATCGGCTACGAGCAGTACTTC. Its translation: CASSLGVGIGYEQYF.

As to this clonotype: This may be a read error: a much more frequent sequence differs by one nucleotide. The chain links TRBV29-1 to TRBJ2-1; 9 bases fit TRBD2. Trimming removed 7 bases from V and 7 bases from J; junction bases left unmatched: 17. Germline V gene data show CDR1 as SQVTM and CDR2 as ANQGSEA. CDR3 length: 16 residues. CDR3 nucleotide sequence: TGCAGCGCTGTGGGCCTGGGTAGCGGGAGTCTAAATGAGCAGTTCTTC. Translation: CSAVGLGSGSLNEQFF.

This clonotype was seen many times. J is TRBJ2-7 and V is TRBV2; 12 nucleotides agree with TRBD1. The CDR3 spans 13 residues. Germline V lookup: CDR1 SNHLY, CDR2 FYNNEI. With 9 bases clipped from V and 6 bases from J, the junction kept 6 bases outside the gene matches. Written as DNA, the CDR3 is TGTGCCAGTAGATGGGACAGGGGGCCCGAGCAGTACTTC. It specifies CASRWDRGPEQYF.

The CDR3 reads CASSWDRDSGNTIYF. The CDR3 nucleotides are TGTGCCAGCAGCTGGGACAGGGACTCTGGAAACACCATATATTTT. The V and J genes are TRBV7-9 and TRBJ1-3; 9 positions match TRBD1. V was pared by 4 bases and J by 0 bases, with 1 base of the junction left unmatched. From germline, CDR1 is SEHNR and CDR2 FQNEAQ (reference sequence). There are 15 residues in the CDR3.

This clonotype was observed a few times. The gene calls are TRBV4-1 and TRBJ2-1, with 7 bases fitting TRBD2. This CDR3 contains 16 residues. Germline loops: CDR1 MGHRA, CDR2 YSYEKL. Unmatched junction bases numbered 10, after V lost 2 bases and J lost 6 bases. CDR3 in amino acids: CASSQWGTTVRNEQFF. CDR3 sequence (DNA): TGCGCCAGCAGCCAATGGGGGACTACAGTTCGCAATGAGCAGTTCTTC.

The chain carries TRBV29-1 and TRBJ2-1; D gene uncertain. Germline loops: CDR1 SQVTM, CDR2 ANQGSEA. The V end was cut by 4 bases, the J end by 10 bases, with 8 bases between. The CDR3 has 10 amino acids. The DNA of the CDR3 is TGCAGCGTTGGAAGGGAAGAGCAGTTCTTC. As protein: CSVGREEQFF.

The chain couples TRBV19 to TRBJ2-7; a possible D gene is TRBD1 (5 bases). CDR3 length: 14 residues. Germline-derived CDR1 and CDR2 are LNHDA and SQIVND (reference sequence). V was shortened by 1 base and J by 3 bases, with 10 bases between the two germline ends. The CDR3 here is CASSIGGGDYEQYF. The CDR3 DNA sequence: TGTGCCAGTAGTATAGGGGGCGGAGACTACGAGCAGTACTTC. Complete variable domain (other parts from reference TRBV19 and TRBJ2-7): DGGITQSPKYLFRKEGQNVTLSCEQNLNHDAMYWYRQDPGQGLRLIYYSQIVNDFQKGDIAEGYSVSREKKESFPLTVTSAQKNPTAFYLCASSIGGGDYEQYFGPGTRLTVT.

Ten or more counts support this clonotype. V usage is TRBV6-2 or TRBV6-3 and J usage is TRBJ2-7, with TRBD1 matching 9 bases. This CDR3 spans 13 amino acids. Germline CDR1 is MNHEY and CDR2 is SVGEGT. Germline trimming cut 9 bases from V and 5 bases from J; bases unmatched to any gene: 8. The CDR3 nucleotides are TGTGCCAGTAGGCGGACAGGGGAGGACGAGCAGTACTTC. Amino acids: CASRRTGEDEQYF.

This clonotype was counted a few times. This chain links TRBV29-1 with TRBJ1-5; TRBD1 agrees at 7 bases. Germline loops: CDR1 SQVTM, CDR2 ANQGSEA. The CDR3 consists of 12 residues. The CDR3 nucleotides read TGCAGACTCGACAGGGGCAATCAGCCCCAGCATTTT. This codes for CRLDRGNQPQHF.

V gene TRBV9 combines with J gene TRBJ2-1; TRBD2 matches at 9 bases. Germline V gene data show CDR1 as SGDLS and CDR2 as YYNGEE. The CDR3 is 15 amino acids. Germline trimming cut 0 bases from V and 6 bases from J; bases unmatched to any gene: 4. The CDR3 nucleotides are TGTGCCAGCAGCGTAGAAGGGACTAGCTCCAATGAGCAGTTCTTC. Its translation is CASSVEGTSSNEQFF. Variable domain in full (rest from reference TRBV9 and TRBJ2-1): DSGVTQTPKHLITATGQRVTLRCSPRSGDLSVYWYQQSLDQGLQFLIQYYNGEERAKGNILERFSAQQFPDLHSELNLSSLELGDSALYFCASSVEGTSSNEQFFGPGTRLTVL.

This clonotype occurred many times. The chain combines TRBV7-9 with TRBJ2-1, with unresolved D. With 2 bases removed from V and 10 bases from J, the gap between germline ends came to 12 bases. The CDR3 loop spans 13 amino acids. The germline V gene encodes CDR1 SEHNR and CDR2 FQNEAQ (reference sequence). The CDR3 is CASSLQALGEQFF. Here the CDR3 DNA reads TGTGCCAGCAGCTTACAGGCTTTAGGGGAGCAGTTCTTC.

This clonotype has just a few counts. The chain is built from TRBV25-1 and TRBJ2-1; no clear D gene. The CDR3 runs 12 residues. Per the germline V gene, CDR1 is MGHDK and CDR2 is SYGVNS. The V end lost 2 bases, the J end lost 9 bases, and 8 bases lay between the germline ends. As DNA, the CDR3 is TGTGCCAGCAGTGAAAGTGTTACTGAGCAGTTCTTC. Amino acid sequence: CASSESVTEQFF.

This clonotype was detected ten times or more. The chain has TRBV7-3 and TRBJ2-5, with a tentative D call TRBD1 (5 bases). This CDR3 is built from 16 residues. Germline V gene lookup returns CDR1 SGHTA and CDR2 FQGTGA. V was clipped by 3 bases and J by 2 bases, with 16 bases between them. Written as DNA, the CDR3 is TGTGCCAGCAGCTTGGGGCCAAGGGGCCCTCAAGAGACCCAGTACTTC. It codes for CASSLGPRGPQETQYF.

Comment on this clonotype: Germline is not matched at one junction end, which may reflect a read error. This rearrangement joins TRBV10-3 to TRBJ2-7; D unresolved. The CDR3 is made up of 12 amino acids. CDR1 ENHRY and CDR2 SYGVKD come from the germline V gene. The CDR3 bases are TGTGCCAGCAGTGTGGGTCCCTACGGGCAGTACTTC. Its protein is CASSVGPYGQYF.

The chain recombines TRBV19 with TRBJ2-4, with D unclear. Per the germline V gene, CDR1 is LNHDA and CDR2 is SQIVND (reference sequence). This CDR3 contains 17 residues. V was shortened by 3 bases and J by 1 base, with 16 bases between the two germline ends. DNA of the CDR3: TGTGCCAGTAGTATGCGTCCAGGCCTTGGCGCCAAAAACATTCAGTACTTC. This encodes CASSMRPGLGAKNIQYF.

This clonotype occurred many times. The gene calls are TRBV20-1 and TRBJ2-5; 12 bases align to TRBD2. Germline loops: CDR1 DFQATT, CDR2 SNEGSKA (reference sequence). The CDR3 runs 15 residues. V was pared by 2 bases and J by 3 bases, with 4 bases of the junction left unmatched. The CDR3: CSARPGLAGKETQYF. The CDR3 DNA is TGCAGTGCTAGACCCGGACTAGCGGGAAAAGAGACCCAGTACTTC.

This rearrangement joins TRBV6-2 or TRBV6-3 to TRBJ2-3; D ambiguous. V was pared by 0 bases and J by 2 bases, with 6 bases between. Germline V gene data show CDR1 as MNHEY and CDR2 as SVGEGT. The CDR3 has 14 amino acids. CDR3: CASSYSLLTDTQYF. The CDR3, as DNA: TGTGCCAGCAGTTACTCCCTACTCACAGATACGCAGTATTTT.

This clonotype was seen at least ten times. The genes are TRBV18 and TRBJ2-5; the D call may be TRBD1 or TRBD2 (5 bases each). This CDR3 contains 14 residues. With 6 bases removed from V and 4 bases from J, the gap between germline ends came to 15 bases. The germline CDR1 and CDR2 sequences are KGHSH and LQKENI. CDR3 in amino acids: CASSPGAHGETQYF. In nucleotides, the CDR3 is TGTGCCAGCTCTCCCGGGGCCCATGGAGAGACCCAGTACTTC.

The J gene is TRBJ2-4, the V gene TRBV5-1, with TRBD1 identical over 12 bases. The V gene's germline CDR1 is SGHRS and CDR2 YFSETQ. V lost 4 bases, J lost 6 bases, and 11 bases stayed unmatched. The CDR3 is 17 residues long. CDR3 nucleotides: TGCGCCAGCAGCCTACTAGGGACAGGGGGCCTCGGAAACATTCAGTACTTC. Amino acids: CASSLLGTGGLGNIQYF. The full variable domain, rest sourced from reference TRBV5-1 and TRBJ2-4, is KAGVTQTPRYLIKTRGQQVTLSCSPISGHRSVSWYQQTPGQGLQFLFEYFSETQRNKGNFPGRFSGRQFSNSRSEMNVSTLELGDSALYLCASSLLGTGGLGNIQYFGAGTRLSVL.

In its sample, this clonotype was seen a few times. CDR3 in amino acids: CASSASDSSVTYNSPLHF. The CDR3 nucleotides are TGTGCCAGCAGCGCCTCGGACAGTTCGGTAACCTATAATTCACCCCTCCACTTT. The rearrangement links TRBV9 to TRBJ1-6, with D perhaps TRBD1 (6 bases). Germline lookup yields CDR1 SGDLS and CDR2 YYNGEE. V lost 3 bases and J 2 bases, leaving 18 bases between the germline ends. The CDR3 runs to 18 residues.

The chain carries TRBV28 and TRBJ1-2; tentative D call: TRBD1 (5 bases). The length of the CDR3 is 15 residues. The V end lost 5 bases, the J end lost 4 bases, and 17 bases lay between the germline ends. The germline V gene encodes CDR1 MDHEN and CDR2 SYDVKM. CDR3 in amino acids: CASSKGGYQGYGYTF. The CDR3 DNA follows: TGTGCCAGCAGTAAGGGAGGGTATCAGGGCTATGGCTACACCTTC.

This clonotype has ten or more counts. V and J are TRBV11-2 and TRBJ2-2; D is perhaps TRBD1 (6 bases). The V end was cut by 5 bases, the J end by 6 bases, with 10 bases between. CDR1 is SGHAT, CDR2 FQNNGV, per germline. The CDR3 totals 13 residues. The CDR3, as DNA: TGTGCCAGCAGCATCGAGGGGGCCGGGGAGCTGTTTTTT. Residues: CASSIEGAGELFF.

This chain links TRBV11-2 with TRBJ2-3; 7 bases are shared with TRBD2. Germline CDR1 is SGHAT and CDR2 is FQNNGV. The CDR3 is 16 amino acids. J was trimmed by 1 base and V by 6 bases; bases with no gene match: 10. CDR3 coding DNA: TGTGCCAGCAGGTATGCTAGCGGAATTGGCACAGATACGCAGTATTTT. Translated, it gives CASRYASGIGTDTQYF.

Note on this clonotype: This may be a read error: a much more frequent sequence differs by one nucleotide. The rearrangement links TRBV15 to TRBJ2-5; 7 nucleotides line up with TRBD1. CDR1 is LNHNV, CDR2 YYDKDF, per germline (reference sequence). The CDR3 contains 15 residues. The CDR3 DNA reads as TGTACCACCAGCAGAGATTCCACAGGGGTCGAGACCCAGTACTTC. Amino acid sequence: CTTSRDSTGVETQYF.

This clonotype has more than one count but fewer than ten. This chain links TRBV27 with TRBJ1-2; D ambiguous. Between the trimmed V and J ends, which lost 1 base and 4 bases, there was a span of 7 bases. This CDR3 has 13 amino acids. The V gene's germline CDR1 is MNHEY and CDR2 SMNVEV (reference sequence). The CDR3 coding sequence is TGTGCCAGCAGTTTATTGGGCCTCTATGGCTACACCTTC. Translated: CASSLLGLYGYTF.